This TCR beta chain was identified during a study of siplizumab effects on memory and regulatory T cells (dated by TCRdb to about 2019). About the full investigation: The study examined how the anti-CD2 antibody siplizumab affects alloreactive T-cell subsets in allogeneic mixed lymphocyte reactions built from human PBMCs. Study-level results and caveats: Unstimulated naive T cells appeared more diverse than memory T cells, and naive cells seemed to contribute substantially to the alloresponse. Because sequences below about 10^-5 frequency were poorly captured, only a minor fraction of alloreactive clones could be mapped to unstimulated subsets. Among mappable alloreactive CD4+ clones, the Treg-derived fraction averaged around 69% with siplizumab versus about 27% in control reactions. Siplizumab significantly reduced the cumulative frequency of alloreactive sequences traceable to unstimulated CD4+ memory T cells. Whether proliferating Tregs from siplizumab cultures actually had suppressive function was not functionally confirmed. For roughly 75-97% of proliferating CD4+ or CD8+ clones, no naive or memory phenotype could be assigned.

TCRbeta CDR3 sequencing was performed on sorted unstimulated T cells and on proliferating T cells recovered from mixed lymphocyte reactions. Fresh whole blood from roughly ten HLA-typed healthy donors was used to isolate PBMCs. Library prep was done by the immunoSEQ multiplex PCR assay. Around 92,000 TCR templates per sample were assayed by the deep sequencing platform. Genomic DNA extracted from sorted T cells was the material used for TCRbeta CDR3 sequencing. The authors processed their data as follows. The R programming language was used for the clonal analysis of the TCRbeta CDR3 data. Comparing unstimulated samples against CFSE-low samples taken after the reaction was how alloreactive CD4+ and CD8+ clones were defined. Regulatory or non-regulatory origin of alloreactive CD4+ clones was assigned by matching sequences to the sorted unstimulated Treg and non-Treg repertoires. TCRdb provides this immuneACCESS table in a form limited to in-frame rearrangements. Some clones are lacking; in checked studies, under half of them reflect an unresolved V gene, and why the rest are absent is not known. V and J calls and clone size come straight from that table; D and trimming were deduced from the DNA. The sample profile shows about 110,000 clones; over 85% of them were found once. The top ten hold 1.3% of the sample.

Comment on this clone: Which antigen it targets is not known. Base-call qualities are not available, and no considerably larger clone is one nucleotide away.

From the cysteine up to the phenylalanine, the CDR3 has a length of 12 residues. Only the CDR3 region is kept as DNA, spanning 36 bases read in frame from base 1. The germline V end is reduced by 6 bases and the J end by 14 bases; junction bases left unmatched: 11. Sequences SEHNR (CDR1) and FQNEAQ (CDR2) are obtained from the germline V gene (reference sequence). The receptor chain draws on TRBV7-9 and TRBJ2-3, with 7 bases in between that match TRBD1. Material for sequencing was CD4+ T cells sorted from blood. The receptor comes from a human donor in good health. CDR3 loop: CASSPESTGAYF. In nucleotide form, the sequence is TGTGCCAGCAGTCCCGAGTCTACAGGGGCGTATTTT.